This TCR beta chain came from a study of beta chain features in type 1 diabetes. Study background: Similarity in age, gender and cell yields was seen between patients and healthy donors.

V lost 5 bases, J lost 4 bases, and 5 bases stayed unmatched. The CDR3 is 13 residues long. Germline V gene data show CDR1 as SGHTA and CDR2 as FQGNSA. This clone has more than one count but fewer than ten. Its target is unknown. The entirety of the isolated RNA underwent reverse transcription, so expressed TCRB transcripts were sequenced. Only in-frame clones appear in the TCRdb table, and some are missing; sequencing was by immunoSEQ multiplex PCR. The data contain a few hundred thousand clones, more than 11% of them singletons. Regarding the study as a whole: Within the patient group, naive, central memory and Treg TCRB repertoires appeared more similar to each other than within healthy donors. For Type 1 diabetes patients, all four CD4+ subsets carried TCRB CDR3s that were moderately but significantly shorter.

The sequence was obtained from a young man in good health. The sequenced sample consisted of naive CD4+ T cells from blood. The rearrangement links TRBV7-2 to TRBJ2-7, with 7 bases fitting TRBD2. The CDR3 DNA is TGTGCCAGCAGCGCCCAGCGGGGTTACGAGCAGTACGTC. It codes for CASSAQRGYEQYV.